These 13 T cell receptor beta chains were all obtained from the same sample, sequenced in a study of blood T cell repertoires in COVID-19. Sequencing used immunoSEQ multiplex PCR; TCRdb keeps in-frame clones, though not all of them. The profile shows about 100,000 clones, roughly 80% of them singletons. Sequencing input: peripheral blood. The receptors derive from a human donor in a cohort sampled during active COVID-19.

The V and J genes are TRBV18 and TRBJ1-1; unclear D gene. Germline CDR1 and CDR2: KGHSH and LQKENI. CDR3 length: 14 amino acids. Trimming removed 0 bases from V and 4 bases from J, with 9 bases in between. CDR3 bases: TGTGCCAGCTCACCACCGGGCCAAATCACTGAAGCTTTCTTT. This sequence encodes CASSPPGQITEAFF.

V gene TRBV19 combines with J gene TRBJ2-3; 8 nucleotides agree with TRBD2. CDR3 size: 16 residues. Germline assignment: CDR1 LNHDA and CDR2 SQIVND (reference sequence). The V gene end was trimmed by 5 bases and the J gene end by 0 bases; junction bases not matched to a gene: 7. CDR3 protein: CASSVRSSGSTDTQYF. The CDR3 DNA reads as TGTGCCAGTAGTGTTCGCTCTAGCGGGAGCACAGATACGCAGTATTTT.

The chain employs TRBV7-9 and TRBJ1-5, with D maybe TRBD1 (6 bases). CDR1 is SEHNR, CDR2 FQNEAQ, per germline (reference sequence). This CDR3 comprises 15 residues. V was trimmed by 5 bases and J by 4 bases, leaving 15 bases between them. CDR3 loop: CASSIGQSGNQPQHF. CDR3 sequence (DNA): TGTGCCAGCAGCATAGGACAGTCCGGGAATCAGCCCCAGCATTTT.

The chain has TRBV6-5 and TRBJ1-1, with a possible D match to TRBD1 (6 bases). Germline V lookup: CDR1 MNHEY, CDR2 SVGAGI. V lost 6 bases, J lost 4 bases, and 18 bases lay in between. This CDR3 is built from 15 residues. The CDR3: CASRAAGAAGTEAFF. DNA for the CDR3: TGTGCCAGCAGGGCGGCGGGGGCCGCGGGCACTGAAGCTTTCTTT.

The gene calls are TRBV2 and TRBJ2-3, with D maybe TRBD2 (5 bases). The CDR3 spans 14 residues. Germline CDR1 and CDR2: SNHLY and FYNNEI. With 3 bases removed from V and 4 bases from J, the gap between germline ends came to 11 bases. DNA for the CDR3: TGTGCCAGCAGTGAGACTACGAGTGCAGATACGCAGTATTTT. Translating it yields CASSETTSADTQYF.

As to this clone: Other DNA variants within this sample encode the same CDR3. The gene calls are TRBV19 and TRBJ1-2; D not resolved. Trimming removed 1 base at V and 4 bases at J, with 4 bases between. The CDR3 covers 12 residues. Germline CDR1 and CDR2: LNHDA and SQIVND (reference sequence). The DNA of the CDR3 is TGTGCCAGTAGTATAGCCAGCTATGGCTACACCTTC. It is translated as CASSIASYGYTF.

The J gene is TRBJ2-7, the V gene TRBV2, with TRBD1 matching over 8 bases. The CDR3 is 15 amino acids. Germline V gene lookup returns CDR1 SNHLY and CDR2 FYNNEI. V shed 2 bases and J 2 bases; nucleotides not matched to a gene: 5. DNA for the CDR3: TGTGCCAGCAGTGAATTCGGACAGGGACCCTACGAGCAGTACTTC. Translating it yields CASSEFGQGPYEQYF.

CDR3 sequence (DNA): TGTGCCAGCTCACCCATCGAAACTAGCGGGAGCAAAAGTGAGCAGTTCTTC. Protein product: CASSPIETSGSKSEQFF. This sequence joins TRBV18 and TRBJ2-1, with TRBD2 matching 11 bases. From germline, CDR1 is KGHSH and CDR2 LQKENI. Trimming cost V 3 bases and J 9 bases; bases outside gene matches: 13. The CDR3 is 17 amino acids.

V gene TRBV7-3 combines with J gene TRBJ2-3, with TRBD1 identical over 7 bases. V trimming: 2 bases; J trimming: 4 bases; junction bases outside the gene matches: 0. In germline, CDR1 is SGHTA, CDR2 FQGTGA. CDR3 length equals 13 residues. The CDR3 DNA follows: TGTGCCAGCAGCTTACAGGGGGCAGATACGCAGTATTTT. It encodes CASSLQGADTQYF.

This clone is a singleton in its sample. The CDR3 DNA reads TGTGCCAGCAGCGGGTGGGGTAGGAGGCCAGATACGCAGTATTTT. Encoded protein: CASSGWGRRPDTQYF. The chain has TRBV7-8 and TRBJ2-3, with D perhaps matching TRBD2 (5 bases). Trimming took off 5 bases at V and 4 bases at J, with 16 bases between the two ends. Germline CDR1 SGHVS, CDR2 FQNEAQ. There are 15 residues in the CDR3.

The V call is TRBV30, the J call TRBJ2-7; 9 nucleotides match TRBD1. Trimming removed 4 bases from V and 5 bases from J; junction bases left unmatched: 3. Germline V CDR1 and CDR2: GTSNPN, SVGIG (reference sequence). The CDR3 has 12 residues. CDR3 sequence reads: CAWTGTGNEQYF. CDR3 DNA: TGTGCCTGGACCGGGACAGGGAACGAGCAGTACTTC. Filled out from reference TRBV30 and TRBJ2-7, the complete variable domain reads SQTIHQWPATLVQPVGSPLSLECTVEGTSNPNLYWYRQAAGRGLQLLFYSVGIGQISSEVPQNLSASRPQDRQFILSSKKLLLSDSGFYLCAWTGTGNEQYFGPGTRLTVT.

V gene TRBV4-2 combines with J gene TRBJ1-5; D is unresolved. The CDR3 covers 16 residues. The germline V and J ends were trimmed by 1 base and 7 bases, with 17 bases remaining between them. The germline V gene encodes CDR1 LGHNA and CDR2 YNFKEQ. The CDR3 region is CASSQVKDTRRQPQHF. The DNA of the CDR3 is TGTGCCAGCAGCCAAGTCAAAGACACCCGGCGACAGCCCCAGCATTTT.

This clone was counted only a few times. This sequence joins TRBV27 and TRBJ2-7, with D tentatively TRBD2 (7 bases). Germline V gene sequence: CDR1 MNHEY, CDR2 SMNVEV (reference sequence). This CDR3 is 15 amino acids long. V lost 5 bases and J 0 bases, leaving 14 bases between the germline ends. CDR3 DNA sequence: TGTGCCAGCAGTCCTAGACGGGGGGCCTCCTACGAGCAGTACTTC. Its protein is CASSPRRGASYEQYF.